This TCR beta chain was sequenced during a study of blood T cell repertoires in COVID-19. The CDR3 has 16 amino acids. CDR1 and CDR2 from the germline V gene are MNHNY and SVGAGI (reference sequence). V shed 2 bases and J 8 bases; nucleotides not matched to a gene: 8. Authors' analysis steps: Scientists estimated how many nucleated cells there were by amplifying reference gene primers. The protocol was immunoSEQ multiplex PCR, while the TCRdb copy is restricted to in-frame clones and leaves out a portion. The V and J calls and clone size are taken from that table; D and trimming were inferred from the DNA. The profile shows 100,000 to 150,000 clones, approximately 90% of them singletons. Patients in Seattle were enrolled during active infection, then followed longitudinally.

Sequencing used peripheral blood. This rearrangement joins TRBV6-6 to TRBJ1-6, with 8 positions matching TRBD1. The TCR was taken from a man aged 50 to 59 with COVID-19, enrolled during active disease. The CDR3 loop is CASSYPSVTGDSPLHF. CDR3 DNA sequence: TGTGCCAGCAGTTACCCCTCGGTGACAGGGGATTCACCCCTCCACTTT.